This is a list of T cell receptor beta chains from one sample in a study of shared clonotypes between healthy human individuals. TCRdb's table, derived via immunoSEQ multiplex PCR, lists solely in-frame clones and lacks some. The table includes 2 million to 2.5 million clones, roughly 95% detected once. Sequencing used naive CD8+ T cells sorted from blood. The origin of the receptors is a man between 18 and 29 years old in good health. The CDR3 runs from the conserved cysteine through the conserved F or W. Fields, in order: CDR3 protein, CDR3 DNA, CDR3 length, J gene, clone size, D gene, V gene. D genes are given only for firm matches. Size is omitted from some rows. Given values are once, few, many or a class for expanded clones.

CDR3: CASEGPLYEQYF; DNA: TGTGCCAGCGAGGGACCGCTATACGAGCAGTACTTC; length: 12; J: TRBJ2-7; size: NA; D: NA; V: TRBV7-2
CDR3: CASSPAVSYEQYF; DNA: TGTGCCAGCAGCCCAGCTGTCTCCTACGAGCAGTACTTC; length: 13; J: TRBJ2-7; size: NA; D: NA; V: TRBV6-6
CDR3: CATSLLSDTQYF; DNA: TGTGCCACCAGTCTCTTGTCCGATACGCAGTATTTT; length: 12; J: TRBJ2-3; size: NA; D: NA; V: TRBV15
CDR3: CASSSPDRGLHKLFF; DNA: TGTGCCAGCAGCTCACCCGACAGAGGGCTACACAAACTGTTTTTT; length: 15; J: TRBJ1-4; size: NA; D: NA; V: TRBV7-9
CDR3: CASSPWDQETQYF; DNA: TGTGCCAGTAGTCCCTGGGACCAAGAGACCCAGTACTTC; length: 13; J: TRBJ2-5; size: NA; D: NA; V: TRBV19
CDR3: CASSPLAETYEQYF; DNA: TGTGCCAGCAGCCCACTAGCGGAGACCTACGAGCAGTACTTC; length: 14; J: TRBJ2-7; size: NA; D: TRBD2; V: TRBV27
CDR3: CAISSTSGRMYEQYF; DNA: TGTGCCATCAGTTCCACTAGCGGGAGAATGTACGAGCAGTACTTC; length: 15; J: TRBJ2-7; size: NA; D: TRBD2; V: TRBV10-3
CDR3: CASSWGSGSEQYF; DNA: TGTGCCAGCAGCTGGGGGTCAGGATCCGAGCAGTACTTC; length: 13; J: TRBJ2-7; size: NA; D: NA; V: TRBV5-5
CDR3: CASSPPDNYGYTF; DNA: TGTGCCAGCTCACCACCAGATAACTATGGCTACACCTTC; length: 13; J: TRBJ1-2; size: NA; D: NA; V: TRBV18
CDR3: CASSPLGQAYEQYF; DNA: TGTGCCAGCAGCCCCCTTGGACAGGCCTACGAGCAGTACTTC; length: 14; J: TRBJ2-7; size: NA; D: TRBD1; V: TRBV27
CDR3: CASSHLQGDSPLHF; DNA: TGCGCCAGCAGCCACCTCCAGGGCGATTCACCCCTCCACTTT; length: 14; J: TRBJ1-6; size: NA; D: NA; V: TRBV4-3
CDR3: CASSQVGQGKFAYEQYF; DNA: TGCGCCAGCAGCCAAGTGGGACAGGGGAAATTCGCCTACGAGCAGTACTTC; length: 17; J: TRBJ2-7; size: NA; D: TRBD1; V: TRBV4-1
CDR3: CASSFWEGETQYF; DNA: TGTGCCAGCAGTTTTTGGGAGGGAGAGACCCAGTACTTC; length: 13; J: TRBJ2-5; size: NA; D: TRBD2; V: TRBV28
CDR3: CASSQDSGSVDTQYF; DNA: TGCGCCAGCAGCCAAGATAGCGGGAGTGTAGATACGCAGTATTTT; length: 15; J: TRBJ2-3; size: NA; D: TRBD2; V: TRBV4-3
CDR3: CASRPATDLMNTEAFF; DNA: TGTGCCAGCAGACCAGCTACGGACCTAATGAACACTGAAGCTTTCTTT; length: 16; J: TRBJ1-1; size: NA; D: NA; V: TRBV7-9
CDR3: CASSLSGFGNQPQHF; DNA: TGTGCCAGCAGCTTGTCGGGTTTCGGCAATCAGCCCCAGCATTTT; length: 15; J: TRBJ1-5; size: NA; D: NA; V: TRBV5-6
CDR3: CASSYTNSPLHF; DNA: TGTGCCAGCAGTTACACGAATTCACCCCTCCACTTT; length: 12; J: TRBJ1-6; size: few; D: NA; V: TRBV6-5
CDR3: CASSLGSDTSYGYTF; DNA: TGTGCCAGCAGTTTGGGCAGCGATACCTCCTATGGCTACACCTTC; length: 15; J: TRBJ1-2; size: NA; D: NA; V: TRBV27
CDR3: CSVTGNEPGELFF; DNA: TGCAGCGTTACCGGCAACGAACCCGGGGAGCTGTTTTTT; length: 13; J: TRBJ2-2; size: NA; D: NA; V: TRBV29-1